The 6 T cell receptor beta chains listed next were all sequenced from one sample in a study of Graves' ophthalmopathy and Graves' hyperthyroidism. The TCR beta CDR3 regions underwent amplification from RNA transcripts. Investigators did first-round RT-PCR with HTBI primers, then second-round multiplex PCR. TCRdb reanalysed the multiplex PCR reads using MiXCR and keeps one entry per CDR3 protein. The data hold about 380,000 distinct CDR3 sequences, with 15% observed a single time. Sequenced material: peripheral blood. These TCRs come from a woman younger than 30 with stable Graves' hyperthyroidism.

This clonotype was detected only a few times. V usage is TRBV2 and J usage is TRBJ2-7; TRBD1 aligns across 8 bases. The CDR3 totals 14 residues. Germline assignment: CDR1 SNHLY and CDR2 FYNNEI. V shed 1 base and J 1 base; nucleotides not matched to a gene: 0. CDR3 DNA sequence: TGTGCCAGCAGTGAAGGGACAGGGTCCTACGAGCAGTACTTC. It translates to CASSEGTGSYEQYF.

This clonotype was detected many times. The J gene is TRBJ2-2, the V gene TRBV7-6; D may be TRBD2 (6 bases). The germline V and J ends were trimmed by 0 bases and 6 bases, with 17 bases remaining between them. Germline V gene lookup returns CDR1 SGHVS and CDR2 FNYEAQ. The CDR3 totals 17 residues. The CDR3 spells CASSLARRAGGSGELFF. The CDR3, as DNA: TGTGCCAGCAGCTTAGCCAGAAGGGCAGGAGGGTCCGGGGAGCTGTTTTTT.

This clonotype was detected ten times or more. The chain employs TRBV3-1 and TRBJ2-2, with D possibly matching TRBD1 (5 bases). Germline CDR1 and CDR2: LGHDT and YNNKEL (reference sequence). Between the trimmed V and J ends, which lost 1 base and 6 bases, there was a span of 6 bases. The CDR3 totals 13 residues. Here the CDR3 reads CASSQATAGELFF. CDR3 coding DNA: TGTGCCAGCAGCCAAGCGACAGCCGGGGAGCTGTTTTTT.

This clonotype was picked up many times. The J gene is TRBJ2-7, the V gene TRBV14; D tentatively fits TRBD1 or TRBD2 (5 bases each). Germline values: CDR1 SGHDN, CDR2 FVKESK. V was clipped by 4 bases and J by 4 bases, with 11 bases between them. The CDR3 sequence is 13 residues long. CDR3 protein: CASSPGTHYEQYF. CDR3 nucleotide sequence: TGTGCCAGCAGCCCTGGGACCCATTACGAGCAGTACTTC.

The table lists this clonotype with many counts. V usage is TRBV5-4 and J usage is TRBJ1-6; possible D gene TRBD1, 5 bases. The CDR3 consists of 16 residues. Per germline, CDR1 SGHNT and CDR2 YYREEE (reference sequence). The ends were cut back, 4 bases at V and 7 bases at J, with 18 bases in the middle. This chain's CDR3 is CASSPDSLLINSPLHF. The DNA for the CDR3 is TGTGCCAGCAGCCCCGACAGCCTCCTCATCAATTCACCCCTCCACTTT.

CDR3 protein: CASSQDPPGQLFEDTEAFF. CDR3 DNA sequence: TGTGCCAGCAGCCAAGACCCACCGGGACAGCTGTTTGAAGACACTGAAGCTTTCTTT. The chain couples TRBV3-1 to TRBJ1-1; 7 nucleotides match TRBD1. This CDR3 is built from 19 residues. J gave up 3 bases and V 0 bases, and 16 bases lay outside the gene matches. Germline V lookup: CDR1 LGHDT, CDR2 YNNKEL (reference sequence).